The sequence of this T cell receptor beta chain was determined in a study of control samples from healthy donors and cancer patients. Profiled with immunoSEQ multiplex PCR; TCRdb holds only in-frame clones, not every one. The sample yields about 250,000 clones, roughly four fifths seen once. This CDR3 comprises 15 residues. This chain joins TRBV21-1 and TRBJ2-7; TRBD2 reflects the table's D call only, with no check against the DNA. TRBV21-1 is listed as a pseudogene. Material: PBMCs. This sequence originates from a woman aged 55-70 years with lung cancer. The CDR3 DNA sequence: TGTGCCAGCAGCAAAGCCGGAGGTTTCTCCTACGAGCAGTACTTC. Amino acid sequence: CASSKAGGFSYEQYF.